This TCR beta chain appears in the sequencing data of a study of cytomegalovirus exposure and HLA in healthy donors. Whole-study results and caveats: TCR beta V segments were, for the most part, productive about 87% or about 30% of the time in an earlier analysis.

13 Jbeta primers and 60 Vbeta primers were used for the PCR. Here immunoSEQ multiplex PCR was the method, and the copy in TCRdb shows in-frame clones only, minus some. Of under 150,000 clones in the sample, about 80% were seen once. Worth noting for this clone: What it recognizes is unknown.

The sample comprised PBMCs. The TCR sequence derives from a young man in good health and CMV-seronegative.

CDR3 sequence reads: CASSRTGVFTDTQYF. The CDR3 DNA reads TGTGCCAGCAGCCGTACAGGGGTCTTCACAGATACGCAGTATTTT. The V gene is TRBV7-9, the J gene TRBJ2-3; 7 bases align to TRBD1. There are 15 residues in the CDR3. Germline loops: CDR1 SEHNR, CDR2 FQNEAQ (reference sequence). V was pared by 5 bases and J by 2 bases, with 7 bases of the junction left unmatched.